This TCR beta chain was obtained from a study of beta chain features in type 1 diabetes. Study at large: Summed over all samples, the examined sorted cells came to roughly 110 million.

CDR3 length: 13 amino acids. Looked up from germline, CDR1 is LNHNV and CDR2 is YYDKDF (reference sequence). The V and J ends lost 0 bases and 4 bases respectively, with 7 bases between them. The whole isolated RNA underwent reverse transcription, so sequencing captured expressed TCRB transcripts. The average output of naive, central memory and regulatory T cell samples was approximately 3.7 million reads. Method: immunoSEQ multiplex PCR; TCRdb's copy keeps in-frame clones and lacks some. The sample has under 450,000 clones; over 11% are singletons. Sorting that relied on CD45RO/CCR7/CD25/CD127/CD95/CD27 yielded CD4+ naive, central memory, regulatory and stem cell-like memory cells.

Input material: naive CD4+ T cells from blood. The chain is built from TRBV15 and TRBJ2-7; D is possibly TRBD2 (5 bases). The clonotype originates from a man aged 25-45 years in good health. The CDR3 sequence is CATSRDLAYEQYF. The CDR3, as DNA: TGTGCCACCAGCAGAGATCTAGCTTACGAGCAGTACTTC.